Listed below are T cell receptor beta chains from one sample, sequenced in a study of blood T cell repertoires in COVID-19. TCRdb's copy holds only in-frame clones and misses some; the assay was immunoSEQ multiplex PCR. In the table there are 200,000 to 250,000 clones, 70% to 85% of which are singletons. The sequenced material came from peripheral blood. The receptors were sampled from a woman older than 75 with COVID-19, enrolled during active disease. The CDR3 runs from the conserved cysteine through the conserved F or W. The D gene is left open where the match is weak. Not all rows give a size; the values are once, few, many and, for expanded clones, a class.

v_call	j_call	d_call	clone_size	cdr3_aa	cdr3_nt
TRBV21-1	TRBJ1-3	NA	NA	CASNQSGSGNTIYF	TGTGCCAGCAACCAGTCGGGCTCTGGAAACACCATATATTTT
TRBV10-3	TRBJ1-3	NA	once	CAVPGASGNTIYF	TGTGCCGTCCCAGGGGCTTCTGGAAACACCATATATTTT
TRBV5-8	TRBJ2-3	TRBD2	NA	CASSTGRGGSTDTQYF	TGTGCCAGCAGCACCGGCCGGGGGGGAAGCACAGATACGCAGTATTTT
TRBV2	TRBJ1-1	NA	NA	CASSVSNTEAFF	TGTGCCAGCAGTGTCTCGAACACTGAAGCTTTCTTT
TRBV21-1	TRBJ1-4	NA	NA	CASSTTGPKGEKLFF	TGTGCCAGCAGCACTACAGGTCCAAAGGGTGAAAAACTGTTTTTT
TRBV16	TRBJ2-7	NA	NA	CASSRGQSSYEQYF	TGTGCCAGCAGCCGCGGACAGAGCTCCTACGAGCAGTACTTC
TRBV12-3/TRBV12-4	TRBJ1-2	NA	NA	CASSVAVAGGYTF	TGTGCCAGCTCTGTGGCGGTGGCGGGTGGCTACACCTTC
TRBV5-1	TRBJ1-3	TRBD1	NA	CASSVTQGVGNTIYF	TGCGCCAGCAGCGTTACACAGGGGGTCGGAAACACCATATATTTT
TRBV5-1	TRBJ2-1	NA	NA	CASRKINNEQFF	TGCGCCAGCAGAAAAATCAACAATGAGCAGTTCTTC
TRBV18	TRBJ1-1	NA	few	CASSPQRDEAFF	TGTGCCAGCTCACCACAGAGGGATGAAGCTTTCTTT
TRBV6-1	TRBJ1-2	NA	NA	CASSETVKGYTF	TGTGCCAGCAGTGAAACGGTTAAGGGCTACACCTTC
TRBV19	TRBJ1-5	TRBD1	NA	CATKGTDNQPQHF	TGTGCCACCAAGGGGACAGATAATCAGCCCCAGCATTTT
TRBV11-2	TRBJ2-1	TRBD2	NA	CASSSSGRAYNEQFF	TGTGCCAGCAGCTCCAGCGGGAGGGCCTACAATGAGCAGTTCTTC
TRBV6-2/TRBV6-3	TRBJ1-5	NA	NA	CASSYKVGGGQPQHF	TGTGCCAGCAGTTACAAGGTGGGCGGGGGTCAGCCCCAGCATTTT
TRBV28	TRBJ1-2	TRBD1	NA	CASTITTSGQGEGYTF	TGTGCCAGCACTATAACCACCTCGGGACAGGGCGAGGGCTACACCTTC